This T cell receptor beta chain was observed in a study of shared clonotypes between healthy human individuals. Study information: Aged 18 to 49, the donors were a couple of women and three men.

CDR3 size: 15 residues. The germline CDR1 and CDR2 sequences are SQVTM and ANQGSEA. Trimming took 6 bases from V and 0 from J; bases not matched to a gene: 8. Genomic DNA came from about 95 million PBMCs in unsorted samples. Genomic DNA (from each subset) was split evenly across several immunoSEQ plates. Sequencing was performed on unsorted PBMC DNA using ten immunoSEQ deep assay plates. TCRdb's table, derived via immunoSEQ multiplex PCR, lists solely in-frame clones and lacks some. The table records fewer than 500,000 clones, about 80% of them present only once. The chain is built from TRBV29-1 and TRBJ1-3; 7 bases map to TRBD1. The TCR originated in a woman aged 40-49 years in good health. Some clones in this sample may be carry-over from other donors' samples. The sample consisted of PBMCs. The CDR3 reads CSVTTRTGSGNTIYF. The CDR3 DNA is TGCAGCGTCACGACGAGGACAGGCTCTGGAAACACCATATATTTT.